This T cell receptor beta chain was captured by sequencing in a study of vaccination and CD4 T cells after COVID-19. Across the study: A few convalescent patients provided samples that were taken at day 14 and days 161 to 241 post-vaccination.

Time point of the sample: late sampling 161 to 241 days after vaccination in a few convalescent patients. The CDR3 loop spans 16 amino acids. Losses at the gene ends were 6 bases for V and 1 base for J; bases not matched to a gene: 6. The germline CDR1 and CDR2 sequences are MGHRA and YSYEKL. Using its own MiXCR run on the PCR reads, TCRdb lists one record per CDR3 protein. The table has roughly 28,000 distinct CDR3 sequences, approximately 49% seen once; the top ten hold 5.8%. This clonotype occurred a few times. The genes are TRBV4-1 and TRBJ2-3; the match to TRBD2 covers 11 bases. This sequence originates from a human donor who had recovered from COVID-19. This specimen consisted of CD4+ T cells from blood, obtained about 7 months after SARS-CoV-2 vaccination. Written as DNA, the CDR3 is TGCGCCAGCAGTAGCGGGAGGGCCGCCGGCACAGATACGCAGTATTTT. Protein sequence: CASSSGRAAGTDTQYF.